These 10 T cell receptor beta chains share one sample of origin, sequenced in a study of vaccination effects on CD4 cells after COVID-19. The repertoire was sequenced with immunoSEQ multiplex PCR; TCRdb's copy has only in-frame clones and lacks some. The sample includes some 40,000 clones, over 65% of them seen just once. Between days 9 and 10 of culture, CD4+ T cells were separated out. The person's infection with SARS-CoV-2, confirmed by PCR, took place between March and December 2020. Subjects were given two BNT162b2 or mRNA-1273 vaccine doses. For these receptors, no antigen is known. The sequenced sample was CD4+ T cells from PBMCs cultured without peptide, obtained after COVID-19 vaccination. Every receptor here comes from a human donor who had a prior SARS-CoV-2 infection.

This clone came up a few times. The rearrangement links TRBV19 to TRBJ1-6; D is uncertain. Germline CDR1 is LNHDA and CDR2 is SQIVND (reference sequence). V was clipped by 1 base and J by 8 bases, with 3 bases between them. The CDR3 is 12 residues long. The CDR3 DNA reads TGTGCCAGTAGTATAGGAGATTCACCCCTCCACTTT. The encoded protein is CASSIGDSPLHF.

The V gene is TRBV5-5, the J gene TRBJ2-3; 7 bases fit TRBD2. The germline V gene has CDR1 SGHKS and CDR2 YYEKEE (reference sequence). The CDR3 runs 14 residues. V lost 0 bases to trimming and J lost 4 bases; unmatched junction nucleotides: 2. The CDR3 here is CASSLDGGSDTQYF. DNA of the CDR3: TGTGCCAGCAGCTTGGACGGGGGGTCAGATACGCAGTATTTT.

CDR3 coding DNA: TGTGCCAGCAGCCTGCCTGGAACGGATGAGCAGTTCTTC. Encoded protein: CASSLPGTDEQFF. The chain has TRBV2 and TRBJ2-1; D gene uncertain. The germline V gene encodes CDR1 SNHLY and CDR2 FYNNEI. CDR3 length: 13 residues. V was shortened by 6 bases and J by 8 bases, with 14 bases between the two germline ends.

V is TRBV7-9 and J is TRBJ2-7, with D maybe TRBD2 (6 bases). Trimming took off 1 base at V and 6 bases at J, with 13 bases between the two ends. The V gene's germline CDR1 is SEHNR and CDR2 FQNEAQ (reference sequence). This CDR3 region has 14 residues. The CDR3 protein is CASSLGLVGPEQYF. For the CDR3, the DNA is TGTGCCAGCAGCTTAGGACTAGTGGGGCCCGAGCAGTACTTC.

This clone was detected only a few times. The rearrangement links TRBV5-1 to TRBJ2-5; the D gene is possibly TRBD1 (6 bases). With 5 bases removed from V and 5 bases from J, the gap between germline ends came to 16 bases. CDR1 is SGHRS, CDR2 YFSETQ, per germline. The CDR3 is 14 residues long. The CDR3 here is CASSGGSSGETQYF. In DNA form, the CDR3 reads TGCGCCAGCAGTGGGGGCAGCTCTGGGGAGACCCAGTACTTC.

The CDR3 coding sequence is TGTGCCAGCAGCTTATCGAATAGCTATGAGCAGTTCTTC. Translating gives CASSLSNSYEQFF. The genes are TRBV7-3 and TRBJ2-1; D unresolved. With 2 bases removed from V and 8 bases from J, the gap between germline ends came to 10 bases. Germline V gene lookup returns CDR1 SGHTA and CDR2 FQGTGA. The CDR3 runs to 13 residues.

CDR3 coding DNA: TGTGCTAGTGGCCGCGAGCCCCTGGCAGGCAGACGGGATGGCTACACCTTC. It yields the protein CASGREPLAGRRDGYTF. This sequence joins TRBV12-5 and TRBJ1-2, with D unclear. V lost 6 bases to trimming and J lost 6 bases, with 26 bases between them. This CDR3 contains 17 residues. Germline CDR1 LGHNT, CDR2 FRNRAP.

The chain carries TRBV2 and TRBJ2-7, with TRBD2 matching 13 bases. The CDR3 consists of 16 residues. Trimming removed 5 bases from V and 7 bases from J; junction bases left unmatched: 11. The V gene's germline CDR1 is SNHLY and CDR2 FYNNEI. CDR3 amino acids: CASSQGLAGEGWEQYF. DNA of the CDR3: TGTGCCAGCAGTCAAGGACTAGCGGGAGAGGGGTGGGAGCAGTACTTC.

The table lists this clone with a count of one. CDR3 region: CSATSGGETQYF. The CDR3 nucleotides are TGCAGCGCCACATCAGGGGGTGAGACCCAGTACTTC. The rearrangement links TRBV29-1 to TRBJ2-5, with 7 bases aligning to TRBD1. The CDR3 contains 12 residues. The V gene end was trimmed by 7 bases and the J gene end by 5 bases; junction bases not matched to a gene: 7. Germline values: CDR1 SQVTM, CDR2 ANQGSEA.

The sample holds one count of this clone. V is TRBV7-6 and J is TRBJ1-5; 10 bases align to TRBD1. CDR1 and CDR2 (germline): SGHVS, FNYEAQ. Germline trimming cut 4 bases from V and 4 bases from J; bases unmatched to any gene: 7. The CDR3 sequence is 16 residues long. CDR3 sequence (DNA): TGTGCCAGCAGCTCTACCGGGACAGGGGATAATCAGCCCCAGCATTTT. It yields the protein CASSSTGTGDNQPQHF. Full variable domain (rest looked up from reference TRBV7-6 and TRBJ1-5): GAGVSQSPRYKVTKRGQDVALRCDPISGHVSLYWYRQALGQGPEFLTYFNYEAQQDKSGLPNDRFSAERPEGSISTLTIQRTEQRDSAMYRCASSSTGTGDNQPQHFGDGTRLSIL.